The 2 T cell receptor beta chains reported below all come from one sample, sequenced in a study of control samples from healthy donors and cancer patients. Method: immunoSEQ multiplex PCR; TCRdb's copy keeps in-frame clones and lacks some. In the table there are 100,000 to 150,000 clones, over 75% of which are singletons. Sequencing used blood. The receptors derive from a middle-aged man in good health.

J is TRBJ2-2 and V is TRBV4-1, with unresolved D. Germline loops: CDR1 MGHRA, CDR2 YSYEKL. Trimming left V 4 bases short and J 5 bases short, with 14 bases between. The CDR3 contains 15 residues. The CDR3 reads CASSLGWQLTGELFF. DNA of the CDR3: TGCGCCAGCAGCCTAGGCTGGCAGCTTACCGGGGAGCTGTTTTTT.

This chain links TRBV7-2 with TRBJ2-5; D is possibly TRBD1 (5 bases). CDR1 is SGHTA, CDR2 FQGNSA, per germline. Trimming took 5 bases from V and 4 from J, leaving 17 bases between them. CDR3 length equals 15 residues. The CDR3 region is CASSLRVPPGETQYF. CDR3 nucleotide sequence: TGTGCCAGCAGCCTCAGGGTTCCCCCGGGAGAGACCCAGTACTTC.